Listed below are T cell receptor beta chains from one sample, sequenced in a study of blood T cell repertoires in COVID-19. Here immunoSEQ multiplex PCR was the method, and the copy in TCRdb shows in-frame clones only, minus some. The data contain 250,000 to 350,000 clones, about four fifths of them seen just once; the ten biggest clones take up more than 1.1%. Sequenced: peripheral blood. Receptors were obtained from a human donor with COVID-19, enrolled during active disease. The donor label of this sample is uncertain. Both conserved end residues are part of each CDR3. A D gene is named only where the DNA matches it firmly.

TRBV30	TRBJ2-1	-	CASKVGSSYNEQFF	TGTGCCTCGAAGGTCGGGAGCTCCTACAATGAGCAGTTCTTC
TRBV10-3	TRBJ1-1	-	CAISESGYRIEAFF	TGTGCCATCAGTGAGTCGGGCTACCGGATTGAAGCTTTCTTT
TRBV30	TRBJ2-1	TRBD2	CACPGLAGGRYNEQFF	TGTGCCTGCCCCGGACTAGCGGGAGGTAGATACAATGAGCAGTTCTTC
TRBV5-1	TRBJ2-1	-	CASSLDTYNEQFF	TGCGCCAGCAGCTTGGACACCTACAATGAGCAGTTCTTC
TRBV7-9	TRBJ2-1	TRBD2	CASSLVQAGVLMEQFF	TGTGCCAGCAGCTTAGTACAAGCGGGGGTCCTAATGGAGCAGTTCTTC
TRBV28	TRBJ1-2	-	CASWGDIYGYTF	TGTGCCAGTTGGGGGGATATCTATGGCTACACCTTC
TRBV6-5	TRBJ1-1	TRBD1	CASSQGATEAFF	TGTGCCAGCAGTCAGGGGGCCACTGAAGCTTTCTTT
TRBV20-1	TRBJ2-3	-	CSASWRAEPTDTQYF	TGCAGTGCTAGTTGGAGGGCCGAGCCCACAGATACGCAGTATTTT
TRBV5-1	TRBJ1-2	TRBD1	CASSGGQGGNYGYTF	TGCGCCAGCAGCGGCGGACAGGGGGGTAACTATGGCTACACCTTC
TRBV27	TRBJ2-4	-	CASSSPAARSVFDPKNIQYF	TGTGCCAGCAGTTCCCCGGCGGCGCGATCTGTTTTCGACCCCAAAAACATTCAGTACTTC
TRBV28	TRBJ2-7	-	CAIQGRNEQYF	TGTGCCATACAGGGGAGGAACGAGCAGTACTTC
TRBV7-9	TRBJ2-5	TRBD1	CASSHRTGSEQETQYF	TGTGCCAGCAGCCATCGGACAGGGTCGGAGCAAGAGACCCAGTACTTC
TRBV11-1	TRBJ1-1	TRBD1	CASSLAWEQGRTEAFF	TGTGCCAGCAGCTTAGCGTGGGAACAGGGGAGAACTGAAGCTTTCTTT
TRBV2	TRBJ1-4	-	CASNTRGLGKLFF	TGTGCCAGCAATACGCGGGGGTTGGGGAAACTGTTTTTT
TRBV19	TRBJ1-4	TRBD1	CASSTQGVLEKLFF	TGTGCCAGTAGTACACAGGGGGTGTTGGAAAAACTGTTTTTT
TRBV2	TRBJ1-1	TRBD1	CATTTQGAKTEAFF	TGTGCCACAACAACACAGGGGGCGAAGACTGAAGCTTTCTTT
TRBV12-3/TRBV12-4	TRBJ2-1	TRBD1	CASGWDSYNEQFF	TGTGCCAGCGGGTGGGACAGCTACAATGAGCAGTTCTTC
TRBV30	TRBJ2-1	TRBD1	CAWRTLGQAIYNEQFF	TGTGCCTGGAGAACCTTGGGACAGGCAATCTACAATGAGCAGTTCTTC
TRBV7-6	TRBJ2-5	TRBD2	CASSLAGLAGGETQYF	TGTGCCAGCAGCTTAGCGGGACTAGCGGGAGGAGAGACCCAGTACTTC
TRBV7-2	TRBJ2-7	TRBD2	CASSSPTSGSIYEQYF	TGTGCCAGCAGCTCCCCGACTAGCGGGAGTATATACGAGCAGTACTTC
TRBV7-8	TRBJ1-4	-	CASSLARPGVNEKLFF	TGTGCCAGCAGCTTAGCGCGCCCAGGGGTTAATGAAAAACTGTTTTTT
TRBV19	TRBJ2-1	TRBD2	CATLDASGRSYNEQFF	TGTGCCACCCTAGACGCCAGCGGGAGATCCTACAATGAGCAGTTCTTC
TRBV5-1	TRBJ2-1	TRBD2	CASSFTAGADNEQFF	TGCGCCAGCAGCTTTACGGCGGGAGCTGACAATGAGCAGTTCTTC